Following are 9 T cell receptor beta chains from one sample sequenced in a study of blood T cell repertoires in COVID-19. The table came from immunoSEQ multiplex PCR; TCRdb's copy has only in-frame clones and leaves some out. The sample yields about 360,000 clones, roughly 86% seen once. The sequenced sample consisted of PBMCs or T cells enriched from blood (not recorded which). The receptors here all came from a woman aged 40 to 50 with acute COVID-19.

V and J are TRBV6-2 or TRBV6-3 and TRBJ2-3; D remains unclear. V lost 6 bases and J 2 bases, leaving 12 bases between the germline ends. In germline, CDR1 is MNHEY, CDR2 SVGEGT. The length of the CDR3 is 14 residues. Here the CDR3 DNA reads TGTGCCAGCAGCTTAGAGATACTCACAGATACGCAGTATTTT. Amino acids: CASSLEILTDTQYF.

This chain connects TRBV30 to TRBJ1-1; 7 nucleotides align to TRBD1. Looked up from germline, CDR1 is GTSNPN and CDR2 is SVGIG (reference sequence). This CDR3 has 13 residues. V lost 4 bases to trimming and J lost 3 bases; unmatched junction nucleotides: 5. The CDR3: CAWTGQDYTEAFF. As DNA, the CDR3 is TGTGCCTGGACAGGACAGGATTACACTGAAGCTTTCTTT.

Points on this clone: The sample has other DNA sequences that encode this CDR3 too. The chain is built from TRBV5-1 and TRBJ2-7; D not certain. Per germline, CDR1 SGHRS and CDR2 YFSETQ. This CDR3 is 13 amino acids long. Trimming cost V 0 bases and J 3 bases, with 7 bases left between them. The CDR3 DNA sequence: TGCGCCAGCAGCTTGGACAGTGACTACGAGCAGTACTTC. Its protein product is CASSLDSDYEQYF.

The chain combines TRBV11-3 with TRBJ2-2, with 7 nucleotides matching TRBD1. J gave up 5 bases and V 1 base, and 10 bases lay outside the gene matches. The CDR3 is made up of 17 amino acids. CDR1 and CDR2 (germline): SGHNT, YENEEA. The DNA of the CDR3 is TGTGCCAGCAGCTTAGGCCGGATGGACAGGCGTACCGGGGAGCTGTTTTTT. It yields the protein CASSLGRMDRRTGELFF.

This chain joins TRBV10-3 and TRBJ1-4, with 7 bases lining up with TRBD1. V was clipped by 0 bases and J by 4 bases; unmatched bases: 5. CDR1 ENHRY and CDR2 SYGVKD come from the germline V gene. CDR3 length equals 16 residues. The CDR3 here is CAISESSTGSNEKLFF. The CDR3 DNA reads as TGTGCCATCAGTGAGTCGTCGACAGGGAGTAATGAAAAACTGTTTTTT.

The CDR3 is CATSGSTGPYGYTF. The CDR3 coding sequence is TGTGCCACCAGTGGGTCGACAGGGCCCTATGGCTACACCTTC. The gene calls are TRBV24-1 and TRBJ1-2; 7 bases map to TRBD1. CDR1 and CDR2 from the germline V gene are KGHDR and SFDVKD. The CDR3 extends over 14 amino acids. V was pared by 5 bases and J by 4 bases, with 6 bases of the junction left unmatched.

A word on this clone: The identical CDR3 is also encoded by other nucleotide sequences in the sample. The chain is built from TRBV20-1 and TRBJ1-1; a possible D gene is TRBD1 (6 bases). Germline lookup yields CDR1 DFQATT and CDR2 SNEGSKA (reference sequence). The CDR3 runs to 10 residues. V lost 5 bases and J lost 8, with 9 bases in between. The CDR3 DNA sequence: TGCAGTGCTTCCAGGGGCGAAGCTTTCTTT. It yields the protein CSASRGEAFF.

J is TRBJ2-7 and V is TRBV7-9; tentative D call: TRBD1 (6 bases). The CDR3 has 13 amino acids. CDR1 is SEHNR, CDR2 FQNEAQ, per germline (reference sequence). Between the trimmed V and J ends, which lost 1 base and 4 bases, there was a span of 8 bases. CDR3 sequence reads: CASSLVTGYEQYF. CDR3 coding DNA: TGTGCCAGCAGCTTAGTAACAGGGTACGAGCAGTACTTC.

The rearrangement links TRBV5-5 to TRBJ1-5, with TRBD1 matching over 7 bases. The germline CDR1 and CDR2 sequences are SGHKS and YYEKEE (reference sequence). The J segment lost 7 bases and the V segment lost 4 bases, leaving 8 bases of the junction unmatched. This CDR3 spans 14 amino acids. CDR3 coding DNA: TGTGCCAGCAGCCGACAGGGAGGAGGGCAGCCCCAGCATTTT. Translated, it gives CASSRQGGGQPQHF.